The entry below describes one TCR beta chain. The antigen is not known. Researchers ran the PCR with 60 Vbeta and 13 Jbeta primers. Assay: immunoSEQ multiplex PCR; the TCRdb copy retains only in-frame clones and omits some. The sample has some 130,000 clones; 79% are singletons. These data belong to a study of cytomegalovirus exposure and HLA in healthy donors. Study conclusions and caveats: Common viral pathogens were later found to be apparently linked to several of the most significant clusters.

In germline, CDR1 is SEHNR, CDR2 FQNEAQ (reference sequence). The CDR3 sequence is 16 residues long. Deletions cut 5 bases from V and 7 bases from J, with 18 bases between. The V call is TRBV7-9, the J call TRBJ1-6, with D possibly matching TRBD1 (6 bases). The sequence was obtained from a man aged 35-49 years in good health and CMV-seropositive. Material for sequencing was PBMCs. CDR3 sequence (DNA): TGTGCCAGCAGCATAATTCAGGGGTTACCAAATTCACCCCTCCACTTT. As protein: CASSIIQGLPNSPLHF.